The 16 T cell receptor beta chains reported below all come from one sample, sequenced in a study of OX40 agonist ivuxolimab in advanced cancers. Here immunoSEQ multiplex PCR was the method, and the copy in TCRdb shows in-frame clones only, minus some. The table includes about 52,000 clones, 94% detected once. Sequencing was performed on CD4+ or CD8+ T cells sorted from blood, taken in a trial of the OX40 agonist ivuxolimab. These receptors all stem from an adult with an advanced solid tumor such as melanoma, head and neck, liver or kidney cancer.

The chain uses TRBV28 and TRBJ2-3, with a tentative D call TRBD2 (6 bases). Trimming took 10 bases from V and 0 from J, leaving 14 bases between them. This CDR3 comprises 14 residues. Germline V gene lookup returns CDR1 MDHEN and CDR2 SYDVKM. The CDR3: CATGGAFSTDTQYF. For the CDR3, the DNA is TGTGCCACCGGGGGTGCTTTTAGCACAGATACGCAGTATTTT.

The V and J genes are TRBV27 and TRBJ2-7; D is unresolved. The CDR3 consists of 13 residues. The V and J ends lost 0 bases and 5 bases respectively, with 8 bases between them. In germline, CDR1 is MNHEY, CDR2 SMNVEV (reference sequence). As DNA, the CDR3 is TGTGCCAGCAGTTTATCCAGTAATAACGAGCAGTACTTC. This encodes CASSLSSNNEQYF.

The chain joins TRBV5-1 to TRBJ2-7; 8 bases agree with TRBD1. J was trimmed by 2 bases and V by 4 bases; bases with no gene match: 8. CDR3 size: 15 residues. CDR1 and CDR2 from the germline V gene are SGHRS and YFSETQ. CDR3 sequence reads: CASSRTGTGAYEQYF. The CDR3 nucleotides are TGCGCCAGCAGCCGCACCGGGACAGGTGCCTACGAGCAGTACTTC.

V and J are TRBV11-1 and TRBJ1-3; D gene uncertain. The germline V gene has CDR1 SGHAT and CDR2 FQDESV (reference sequence). The V end was cut by 3 bases, the J end by 4 bases, with 1 base between. CDR3 length equals 11 residues. CDR3 protein: CASSLGNTIYF. CDR3 sequence (DNA): TGTGCCAGCAGCTTGGGAAACACCATATATTTT.

CDR3 loop: CASSLAGGHMDTQYF. The CDR3 nucleotides are TGTGCCAGCAGCTTAGCGGGGGGTCATATGGATACGCAGTATTTT. The chain employs TRBV11-2 and TRBJ2-3, with 7 bases matching TRBD2. Germline assignment: CDR1 SGHAT and CDR2 FQNNGV. Unmatched junction bases numbered 7, after V lost 1 base and J lost 6 bases. The CDR3 is 15 residues long.

The chain joins TRBV7-9 to TRBJ2-6; no clear D gene. The V gene's germline CDR1 is SEHNR and CDR2 FQNEAQ (reference sequence). The V gene lost 3 bases and the J gene lost 4 bases, with 16 bases spanning the gap. CDR3 size: 17 residues. This chain's CDR3 is CASSFNFLAPGANVLTF. CDR3 DNA sequence: TGTGCCAGCAGCTTTAATTTTTTGGCCCCCGGGGCCAACGTCCTGACTTTC. The full variable domain, completed using reference TRBV7-9 and TRBJ2-6, is DTGVSQNPRHKITKRGQNVTFRCDPISEHNRLYWYRQTLGQGPEFLTYFQNEAQLEKSRLLSDRFSAERPKGSFSTLEIQRTEQGDSAMYLCASSFNFLAPGANVLTFGAGSRLTVL.

The rearrangement links TRBV9 to TRBJ2-7, with TRBD1 identical over 7 bases. Trimming took 4 bases from V and 6 from J; bases not matched to a gene: 1. Germline V CDR1 and CDR2: SGDLS, YYNGEE. The CDR3 sequence is 11 residues long. The CDR3 spells CASSSGGEQYF. CDR3 sequence (DNA): TGTGCCAGCAGCTCAGGGGGCGAGCAGTACTTC. Complete variable domain (other parts from reference TRBV9 and TRBJ2-7): DSGVTQTPKHLITATGQRVTLRCSPRSGDLSVYWYQQSLDQGLQFLIQYYNGEERAKGNILERFSAQQFPDLHSELNLSSLELGDSALYFCASSSGGEQYFGPGTRLTVT.

This chain links TRBV9 with TRBJ2-7; D assignment may be TRBD1 or TRBD2 (5 bases each). The ends were cut back, 0 bases at V and 7 bases at J, with 11 bases in the middle. This CDR3 comprises 13 residues. CDR1 and CDR2 (germline): SGDLS, YYNGEE. For the CDR3, the DNA is TGTGCCAGCAGCGTAGAAGGGACCGGGGAGCAGTACTTC. Protein sequence: CASSVEGTGEQYF.

CDR3: CASSQEQGAYGYTF. The CDR3 DNA is TGCGCCAGCAGCCAAGAGCAGGGGGCTTATGGCTACACCTTC. This chain uses TRBV4-1 with TRBJ1-2; 8 bases line up with TRBD1. CDR1 and CDR2 (germline): MGHRA, YSYEKL. CDR3 size: 14 residues. V gave up 0 bases and J gave up 5 bases; unmatched junction bases: 2.

The rearrangement links TRBV11-2 to TRBJ2-1; 9 bases line up with TRBD2. The CDR3 consists of 13 residues. In germline, CDR1 is SGHAT, CDR2 FQNNGV. J lost 9 bases, V lost 1 base, and 1 base had no gene match. CDR3 nucleotide sequence: TGTGCCAGCAGCTTAGTAGCGGGAGCTGAGCAGTTCTTC. It translates to CASSLVAGAEQFF. The whole variable domain, remainder taken from reference TRBV11-2 and TRBJ2-1, is EAGVAQSPRYKIIEKRQSVAFWCNPISGHATLYWYQQILGQGPKLLIQFQNNGVVDDSQLPKDRFSAERLKGVDSTLKIQPAKLEDSAVYLCASSLVAGAEQFFGPGTRLTVL.

The V and J genes are TRBV28 and TRBJ1-6; no reliable D call. CDR1 is MDHEN and CDR2 is SYDVKM in the germline V gene. The CDR3 length is 14 residues. V lost 3 bases and J 5 bases, leaving 8 bases between the germline ends. In DNA, the CDR3 is TGTGCCAGCAGTTTGTCCGGGGATAATTCACCCCTCCACTTT. Its protein product is CASSLSGDNSPLHF.

The chain uses TRBV6-5 and TRBJ2-7; 7 bases are shared with TRBD2. With V trimmed by 1 base and J by 2 bases, 2 bases remained unmatched. Looked up from germline, CDR1 is MNHEY and CDR2 is SVGAGI. This CDR3 region has 14 residues. The CDR3 protein is CASSYFGGAYEQYF. CDR3 coding DNA: TGTGCCAGCAGTTACTTTGGGGGGGCCTACGAGCAGTACTTC.

This sequence joins TRBV27 and TRBJ2-7; D might be TRBD1 or TRBD2, each matching 7 bases. This CDR3 region has 13 residues. CDR1 MNHEY and CDR2 SMNVEV come from the germline V gene (reference sequence). Trimming stripped 4 bases from V and 3 bases from J, with 10 bases between. The CDR3 DNA follows: TGTGCCAGCAGTTCAGGGGGGGACTACGAGCAGTACTTC. It yields the protein CASSSGGDYEQYF.

The rearrangement uses TRBV19 and TRBJ2-3, with D perhaps given as TRBD1 or TRBD2 (6 bases each). Trimming removed 1 base from V and 1 base from J, with 18 bases in between. There are 18 residues in the CDR3. Germline V gives CDR1 LNHDA, CDR2 SQIVND (reference sequence). As DNA, the CDR3 is TGTGCCAGTAGTATAGTTTCCGGGGGCGGTCGGGGCACAGATACGCAGTATTTT. It yields the protein CASSIVSGGGRGTDTQYF.

The chain carries TRBV28 and TRBJ2-7; TRBD1 is a possible D gene (6 bases). The V gene's germline CDR1 is MDHEN and CDR2 SYDVKM. The CDR3 length is 16 residues. Trimming removed 0 bases at V and 2 bases at J, with 14 bases between. The CDR3 protein is CASSLWPRDMTYEQYF. The CDR3 nucleotides are TGTGCCAGCAGTTTATGGCCCCGGGACATGACCTACGAGCAGTACTTC.

The chain carries TRBV5-5 and TRBJ2-7; D remains unclear. From germline, CDR1 is SGHKS and CDR2 YYEKEE (reference sequence). The CDR3 consists of 15 residues. The V end lost 0 bases, the J end lost 2 bases, and 12 bases lay between the germline ends. The chain's CDR3 is CASSLAAPAAYEQYF. CDR3 sequence (DNA): TGTGCCAGCAGCTTGGCGGCCCCAGCCGCCTACGAGCAGTACTTC.